The rows below give T cell receptor beta chains drawn from one sample of a study of blood T cell repertoires in COVID-19. The data were produced by immunoSEQ multiplex PCR, yet TCRdb's version contains in-frame clones alone and is incomplete. The sample holds about 250,000 clones, 80% to 90% seen once. Sequenced material: peripheral blood. The receptors originated from an older man with acute or convalescent COVID-19. Both conserved end residues are trimmed from each CDR3. Not all rows give a size; the values are once, few, many and, for expanded clones, a class.

once	TRBV11-2	ASSLTSGMGEQF
NA	TRBV11-3	ASSLVQGTAYEQY
few	TRBV6-1	ASSEYDQGNTGELF
NA	TRBV3-1/TRBV3-2	ASSQQLATGKADTQY
NA	TRBV5-4	ASSLYRDRGYNEQF
once	TRBV30	AWSAQGAYT
NA	TRBV6-1	ASSERGNTGELF
NA	TRBV9	ASSAGNYEQY
NA	TRBV3-1/TRBV3-2	ASSHSGGVETQY
NA	TRBV28	ASSTPGGHVDTQY
NA	TRBV4-1	ASSRSRGEEKLF
NA	TRBV4-1	ASSQQAGVYTGELF
few	TRBV24-1	ATSDSDRVQPQH
NA	TRBV10-2	ASALAGITGELF
NA	TRBV19	ASSRDRREQY
NA	TRBV5-1	ASSLSPGQGANEQF
NA	TRBV11-2	ASSLAGRSDTGELF
NA	TRBV30	AWGSSGRKGDYEQY
NA	TRBV5-1	ASRSLAVGETQY
NA	TRBV6-6	ATGGTSDSYEQY
NA	TRBV5-4	ASSASQGVFGNEQF
NA	TRBV2	ASTLGVPPAQH
NA	TRBV27	ASKVGLGDYEQY
NA	TRBV28	ASSFPRSNYGYT
NA	TRBV6-6	ASSKGPIGGNSPLH
NA	TRBV9	ASSDLDRDTSYEQY
NA	TRBV5-6	ASSLYTQGPYNEQF
NA	TRBV10-2	ASSESSGARSF
once	TRBV10-3	AISGDREYNQPQH
NA	TRBV5-4	ASSSGTGDYNEQF
NA	TRBV19	ASSIGQSLHEKLF
NA	TRBV7-8	ASSSTGGAWDTQY
NA	TRBV30	AWRIAGGSKDTQY
NA	TRBV18	ASSPIQGDLGKLF
NA	TRBV30	AWSRGPYQPQH
NA	TRBV10-3	AISVGGQGAEQY
NA	TRBV3-1/TRBV3-2	ASSQAGAGGALNEQF
NA	TRBV30	AWSLVAGGLNSDTQY
NA	TRBV5-6	ASSPEETGGYQPQH
NA	TRBV5-1	ASSRTGGGLAAGANVLT
NA	TRBV3-1/TRBV3-2	ASSQDLPGSRATGAGNTIY
NA	TRBV9	ASSVWQGANTGELF
NA	TRBV19	ASSESGGGYT
NA	TRBV6-1	ASSEAWTGVNSPLH
NA	TRBV7-2	ASSLLAGGAWEQY